A single sample is the source of the 9 T cell receptor beta chains below, sequenced in a study of shared clonotypes between healthy human individuals. Only in-frame clones appear in the TCRdb table, and some are missing; sequencing was by immunoSEQ multiplex PCR. The sample lists about 980,000 clones; about three quarters were seen once. Sequenced: memory CD4+ T cells sorted from blood. Regarding subset: CD45RA-negative fraction. These receptor sequences come from a man younger than 30 in good health.

As concerns this clone: Other DNA sequences in the sample encode the same CDR3. The chain links TRBV5-1 to TRBJ2-5, with unresolved D. V lost 0 bases and J lost 5, with 11 bases in between. The CDR3 length is 14 residues. Germline V gene data show CDR1 as SGHRS and CDR2 as YFSETQ. CDR3 amino acids: CASSLGAGRETQYF. CDR3 nucleotides: TGCGCCAGCAGCTTGGGGGCAGGCCGGGAGACCCAGTACTTC.

The rearrangement links TRBV5-1 to TRBJ2-5; 8 nucleotides match TRBD2. The CDR3 is 15 residues long. Trimming removed 6 bases from V and 3 bases from J; junction bases left unmatched: 10. Germline V gives CDR1 SGHRS, CDR2 YFSETQ. CDR3 region: CASTPRGAGEETQYF. CDR3 sequence (DNA): TGCGCCAGCACCCCCAGGGGAGCGGGGGAAGAGACCCAGTACTTC. Complete variable domain (other parts from reference TRBV5-1 and TRBJ2-5): KAGVTQTPRYLIKTRGQQVTLSCSPISGHRSVSWYQQTPGQGLQFLFEYFSETQRNKGNFPGRFSGRQFSNSRSEMNVSTLELGDSALYLCASTPRGAGEETQYFGPGTRLLVL.

CDR3 in amino acids: CASGDSATQYF. The CDR3, as DNA: TGCGCCAGCGGGGACAGTGCGACCCAGTACTTC. The rearrangement links TRBV10-1 to TRBJ2-5, with TRBD1 matching 7 bases. The CDR3 spans 11 residues. The germline CDR1 and CDR2 sequences are WNHNN and SYGVQD (reference sequence). The V gene end was trimmed by 8 bases and the J gene end by 7 bases; junction bases not matched to a gene: 4.

This clone was detected once. V and J are TRBV5-1 and TRBJ2-1; TRBD2 is a possible D gene (6 bases). Germline CDR1 SGHRS, CDR2 YFSETQ. This CDR3 is built from 14 residues. V lost 4 bases to trimming and J lost 7 bases, with 15 bases between them. Here the CDR3 DNA reads TGCGCCAGCAGCCCTGTGGGGGGAGTAAATGAGCAGTTCTTC. This sequence encodes CASSPVGGVNEQFF.

The rearrangement links TRBV28 to TRBJ2-1; D gene uncertain. The CDR3 is 12 residues long. CDR1 and CDR2 (germline): MDHEN, SYDVKM. V lost 8 bases and J 10 bases, leaving 15 bases between the germline ends. The CDR3 is CASGSPGREQFF. The CDR3, as DNA: TGTGCCAGCGGATCTCCCGGACGAGAGCAGTTCTTC.

This chain uses TRBV5-1 with TRBJ2-7; the match to TRBD1 covers 8 bases. CDR3 length equals 15 residues. Germline V gives CDR1 SGHRS, CDR2 YFSETQ. Trimming at V came to 4 bases and at J to 0 bases, leaving 6 bases not matched to a gene. CDR3 in amino acids: CASSRATGVSYEQYF. In nucleotides, the CDR3 is TGCGCCAGCAGCCGAGCGACAGGGGTCTCCTACGAGCAGTACTTC.

The chain recombines TRBV5-6 with TRBJ2-7; 9 bases line up with TRBD1. V shed 4 bases, J shed 2 bases, and the junction held 7 bases outside the gene matches. The CDR3 is made up of 15 amino acids. Germline-derived CDR1 and CDR2 are SGHDT and YYEEEE. CDR3 coding DNA: TGTGCCAGCAGCACGACAGGGGGAACAACCTACGAGCAGTACTTC. Its translation: CASSTTGGTTYEQYF.

The V gene is TRBV9, the J gene TRBJ1-2; 9 bases line up with TRBD1. CDR1 and CDR2 from the germline V gene are SGDLS and YYNGEE. The CDR3 has 14 residues. The ends lost 4 bases at V and 6 bases at J; junction bases unmatched: 7. DNA for the CDR3: TGTGCCAGCAGCTTCAGGACAGGGGCAGATGGCTACACCTTC. Encoded protein: CASSFRTGADGYTF.

The chain recombines TRBV29-1 with TRBJ1-5; a weak D match, TRBD1 (6 bases). Trimming took 6 bases from V and 6 from J, leaving 15 bases between them. The V gene's germline CDR1 is SQVTM and CDR2 ANQGSEA. The CDR3 runs 13 residues. CDR3 loop: CSVERGAGQPQHF. CDR3 coding DNA: TGCAGCGTAGAGAGGGGGGCGGGTCAGCCCCAGCATTTT.